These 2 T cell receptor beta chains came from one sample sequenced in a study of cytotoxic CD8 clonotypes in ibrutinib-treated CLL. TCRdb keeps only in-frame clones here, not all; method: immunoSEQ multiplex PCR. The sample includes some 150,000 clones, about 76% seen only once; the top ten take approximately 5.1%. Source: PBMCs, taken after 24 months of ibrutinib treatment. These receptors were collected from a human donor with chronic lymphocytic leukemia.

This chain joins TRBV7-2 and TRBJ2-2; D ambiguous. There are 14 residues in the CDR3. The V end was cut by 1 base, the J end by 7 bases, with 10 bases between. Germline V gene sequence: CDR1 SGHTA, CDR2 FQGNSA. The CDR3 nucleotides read TGTGCCAGCAGCTTAGGGGCTTGGGGCGGGGAGCTGTTTTTT. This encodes CASSLGAWGGELFF.

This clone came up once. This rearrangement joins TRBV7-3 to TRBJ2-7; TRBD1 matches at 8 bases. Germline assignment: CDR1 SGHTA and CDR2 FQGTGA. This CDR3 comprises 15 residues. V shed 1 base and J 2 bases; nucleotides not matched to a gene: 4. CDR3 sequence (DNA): TGTGCCAGCAGCTTAATTGGGACAGGTCCCTACGAGCAGTACTTC. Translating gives CASSLIGTGPYEQYF.